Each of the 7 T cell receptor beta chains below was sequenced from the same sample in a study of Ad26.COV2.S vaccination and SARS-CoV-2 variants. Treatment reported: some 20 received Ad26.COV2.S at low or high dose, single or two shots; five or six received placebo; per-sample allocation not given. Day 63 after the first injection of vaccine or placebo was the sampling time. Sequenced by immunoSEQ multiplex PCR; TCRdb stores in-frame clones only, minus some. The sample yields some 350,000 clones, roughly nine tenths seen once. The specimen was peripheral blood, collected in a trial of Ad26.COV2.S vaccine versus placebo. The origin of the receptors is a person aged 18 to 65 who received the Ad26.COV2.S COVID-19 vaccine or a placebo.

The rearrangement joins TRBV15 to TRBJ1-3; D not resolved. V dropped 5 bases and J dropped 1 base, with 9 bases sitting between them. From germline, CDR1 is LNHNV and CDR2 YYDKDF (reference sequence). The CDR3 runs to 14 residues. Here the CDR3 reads CATSRVISGNTIYF. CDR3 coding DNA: TGTGCCACCAGCCGGGTGATATCTGGAAACACCATATATTTT.

CDR3 protein: CASSLRDRFTSSSYEQYV. In DNA, the CDR3 is TGTGCCAGCAGCCTCCGGGACAGGTTCACCTCGAGCTCCTACGAGCAGTACGTC. The chain employs TRBV11-3 and TRBJ2-7; 8 bases are shared with TRBD1. CDR3 length: 18 amino acids. Germline CDR1 is SGHNT and CDR2 is YENEEA. With 5 bases clipped from V and 0 bases from J, the junction kept 15 bases outside the gene matches.

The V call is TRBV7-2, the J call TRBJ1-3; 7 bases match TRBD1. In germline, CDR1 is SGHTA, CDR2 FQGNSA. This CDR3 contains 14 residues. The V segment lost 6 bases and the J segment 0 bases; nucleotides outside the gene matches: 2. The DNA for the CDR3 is TGTGCCAGCAGACAGGGGTCCTCTGGAAACACCATATATTTT. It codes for CASRQGSSGNTIYF.

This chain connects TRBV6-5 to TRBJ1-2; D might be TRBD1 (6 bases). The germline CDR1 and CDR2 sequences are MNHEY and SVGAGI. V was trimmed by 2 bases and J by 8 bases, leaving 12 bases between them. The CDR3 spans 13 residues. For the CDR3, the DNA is TGTGCCAGCAGTTACATCAGGGGTAGCGGCTACACCTTC. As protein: CASSYIRGSGYTF.

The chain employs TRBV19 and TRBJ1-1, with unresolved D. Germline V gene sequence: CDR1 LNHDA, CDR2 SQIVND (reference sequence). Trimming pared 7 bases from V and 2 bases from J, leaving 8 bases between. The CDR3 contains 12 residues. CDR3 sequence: CASNFGNTEAFF. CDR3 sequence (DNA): TGTGCCAGTAATTTTGGAAACACTGAAGCTTTCTTT.

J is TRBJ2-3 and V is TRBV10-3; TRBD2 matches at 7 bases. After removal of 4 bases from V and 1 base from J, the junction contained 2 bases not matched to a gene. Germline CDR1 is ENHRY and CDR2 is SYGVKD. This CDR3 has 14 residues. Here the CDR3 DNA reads TGTGCCATCAGTGTCGCGGGAGGCACAGATACGCAGTATTTT. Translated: CAISVAGGTDTQYF.

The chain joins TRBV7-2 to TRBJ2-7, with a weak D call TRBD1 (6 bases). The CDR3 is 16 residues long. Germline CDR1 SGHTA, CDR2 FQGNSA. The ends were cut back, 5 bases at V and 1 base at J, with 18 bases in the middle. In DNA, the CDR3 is TGTGCCAGCAGCCCCGCCACGGGGACACGATCCTACGAGCAGTACTTC. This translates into CASSPATGTRSYEQYF.